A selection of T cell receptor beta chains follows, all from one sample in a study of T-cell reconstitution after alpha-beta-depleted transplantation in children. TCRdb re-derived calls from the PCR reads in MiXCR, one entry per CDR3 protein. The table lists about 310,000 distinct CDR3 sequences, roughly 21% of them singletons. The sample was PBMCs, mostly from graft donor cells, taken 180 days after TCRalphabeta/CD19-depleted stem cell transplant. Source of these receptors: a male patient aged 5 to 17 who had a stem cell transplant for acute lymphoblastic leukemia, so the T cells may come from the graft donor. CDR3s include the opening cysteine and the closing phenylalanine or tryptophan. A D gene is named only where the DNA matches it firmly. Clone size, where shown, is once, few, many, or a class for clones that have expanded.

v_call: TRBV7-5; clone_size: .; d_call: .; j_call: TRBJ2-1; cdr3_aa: CISVSEAEPRLAGARRSYNEQFF; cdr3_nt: .
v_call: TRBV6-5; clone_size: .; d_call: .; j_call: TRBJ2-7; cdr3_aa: CASSYPIPMTDSYEQYF; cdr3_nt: TGTGCCAGCAGTTACCCTATACCCATGACAGACAGCTACGAGCAGTACTTC
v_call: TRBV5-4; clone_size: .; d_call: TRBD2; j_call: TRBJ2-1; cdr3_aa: CASSFRTSGRVRYNEQFF; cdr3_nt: TGTGCCAGCAGCTTCAGGACTAGCGGGAGAGTAAGGTACAATGAGCAGTTCTTC
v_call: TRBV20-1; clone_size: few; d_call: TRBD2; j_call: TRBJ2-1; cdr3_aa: CSARDRLAGVHYNEQFF; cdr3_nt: TGCAGTGCTAGAGATCGGCTAGCGGGAGTCCACTACAATGAGCAGTTCTTC
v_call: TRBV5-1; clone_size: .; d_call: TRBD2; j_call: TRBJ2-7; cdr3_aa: CASSLVTSGSEQYF; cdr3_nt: TGCGCCAGCAGCTTGGTGACTAGCGGGAGCGAGCAGTACTTC
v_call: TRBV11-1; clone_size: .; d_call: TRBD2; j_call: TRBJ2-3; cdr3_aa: CASSRGREGLSWGTDTQYF; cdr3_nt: TGTGCCAGCAGCCGCGGGCGGGAGGGATTGTCGTGGGGCACAGATACGCAGTATTTT
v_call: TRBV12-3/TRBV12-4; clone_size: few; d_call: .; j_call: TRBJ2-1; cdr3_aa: CASKIRDGYNEQFF; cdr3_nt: TGTGCCAGCAAGATCCGGGACGGGTACAATGAGCAGTTCTTC
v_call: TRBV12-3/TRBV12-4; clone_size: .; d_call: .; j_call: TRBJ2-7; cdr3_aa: CASSLVPLYEQYF; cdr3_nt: TGTGCCAGCAGTTTAGTACCTCTCTACGAGCAGTACTTC
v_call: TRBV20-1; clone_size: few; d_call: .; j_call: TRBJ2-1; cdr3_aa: CSAQIPKGLRRDEQFF; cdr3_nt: TGCAGTGCCCAAATCCCTAAAGGACTACGCCGTGATGAGCAGTTCTTC
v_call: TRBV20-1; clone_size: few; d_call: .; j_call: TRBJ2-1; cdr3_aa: CSARDLDGNEQFF; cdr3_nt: TGCAGTGCTAGAGATCTAGACGGCAATGAGCAGTTCTTC
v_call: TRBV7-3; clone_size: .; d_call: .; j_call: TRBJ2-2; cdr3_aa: CASSLRTSPTGELFF; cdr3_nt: TGTGCCAGCAGCTTGAGAACTAGTCCGACCGGGGAGCTGTTTTTT
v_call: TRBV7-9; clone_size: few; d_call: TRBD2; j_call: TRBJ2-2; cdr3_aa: CASRPPGLAPGELFF; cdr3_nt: TGTGCCAGCAGACCTCCGGGACTAGCACCGGGGGAGCTGTTTTTT
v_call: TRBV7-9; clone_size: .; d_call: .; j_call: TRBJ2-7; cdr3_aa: CASSIATTGTSYF; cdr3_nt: TGTGCCAGCAGCATTGCGACGACCGGGACTTCGTACTTC
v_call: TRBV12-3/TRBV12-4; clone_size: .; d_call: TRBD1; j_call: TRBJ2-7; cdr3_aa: CASSKGDRVYEQYF; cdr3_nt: TGTGCCAGCAGTAAGGGGGACAGGGTCTACGAGCAGTACTTC
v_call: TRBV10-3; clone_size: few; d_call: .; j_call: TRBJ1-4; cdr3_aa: CAISDGHGGEKLFF; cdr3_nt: TGTGCCATCAGTGATGGGCACGGGGGGGAAAAACTGTTTTTT
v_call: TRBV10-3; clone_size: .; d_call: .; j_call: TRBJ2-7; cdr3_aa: CAISGVFGQYF; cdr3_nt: TGTGCCATCAGTGGAGTGTTCGGGCAGTACTTC
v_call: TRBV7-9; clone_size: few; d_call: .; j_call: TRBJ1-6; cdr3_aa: CASSLTPQARDNSPLHF; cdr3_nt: TGTGCCAGCAGCTTGACCCCTCAGGCCCGGGATAATTCACCCCTCCACTTT
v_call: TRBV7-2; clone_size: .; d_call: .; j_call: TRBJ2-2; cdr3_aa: CASSPLLGVGELFF; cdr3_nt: TGTGCCAGCAGTCCCCTCCTAGGGGTTGGGGAGCTGTTTTTT
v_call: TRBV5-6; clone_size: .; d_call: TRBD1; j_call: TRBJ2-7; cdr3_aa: CASTWTGGYEQYF; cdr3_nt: TGTGCCAGCACCTGGACAGGGGGCTACGAGCAGTACTTC
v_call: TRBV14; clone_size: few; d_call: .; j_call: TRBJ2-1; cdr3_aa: CASSRTGTSYNEQFF; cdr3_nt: TGTGCCAGCAGCCGCACAGGGACTTCTTACAATGAGCAGTTCTTC
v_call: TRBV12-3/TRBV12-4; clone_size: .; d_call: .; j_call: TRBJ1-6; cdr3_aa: CASSFATGISPLHF; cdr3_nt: TGTGCCAGCAGTTTTGCGACAGGTATCTCACCCCTCCACTTT
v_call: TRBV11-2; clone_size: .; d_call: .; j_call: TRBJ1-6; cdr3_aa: CASSSNLAARGPLHF; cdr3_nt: TGTGCCAGCAGCTCCAACCTTGCCGCGCGGGGACCCCTCCACTTT